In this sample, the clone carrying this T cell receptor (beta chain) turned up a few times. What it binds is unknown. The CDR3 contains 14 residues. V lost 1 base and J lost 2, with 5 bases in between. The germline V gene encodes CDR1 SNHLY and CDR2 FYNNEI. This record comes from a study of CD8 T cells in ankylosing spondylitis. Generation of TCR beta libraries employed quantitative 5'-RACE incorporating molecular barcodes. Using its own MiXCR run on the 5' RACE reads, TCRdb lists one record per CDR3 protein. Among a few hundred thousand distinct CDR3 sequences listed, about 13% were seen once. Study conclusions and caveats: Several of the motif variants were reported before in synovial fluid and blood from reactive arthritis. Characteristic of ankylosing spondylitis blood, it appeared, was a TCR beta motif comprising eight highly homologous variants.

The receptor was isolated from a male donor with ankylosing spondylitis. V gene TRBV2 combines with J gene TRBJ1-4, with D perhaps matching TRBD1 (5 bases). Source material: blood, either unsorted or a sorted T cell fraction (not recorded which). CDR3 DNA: TGTGCCAGCAGTGAAGACAGGACTAATGAAAAACTGTTTTTT. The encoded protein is CASSEDRTNEKLFF.